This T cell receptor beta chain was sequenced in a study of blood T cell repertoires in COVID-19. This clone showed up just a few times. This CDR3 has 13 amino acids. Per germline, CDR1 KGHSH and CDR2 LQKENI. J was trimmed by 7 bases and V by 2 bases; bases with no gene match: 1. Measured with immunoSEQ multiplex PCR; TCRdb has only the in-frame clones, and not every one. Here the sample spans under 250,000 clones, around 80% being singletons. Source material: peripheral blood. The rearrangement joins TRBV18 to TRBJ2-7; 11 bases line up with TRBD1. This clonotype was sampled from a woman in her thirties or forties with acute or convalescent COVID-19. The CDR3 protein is CASSPWDRGEQYF. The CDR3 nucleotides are TGTGCCAGCTCACCATGGGACAGGGGGGAGCAGTACTTC.